The 26 T cell receptor beta chains given below trace back to one sample, sequenced in a study of blood T cell repertoires in COVID-19. Sequencing was performed with immunoSEQ multiplex PCR; in TCRdb, only in-frame clones are kept and a portion is missing. Among around 230,000 clones listed, 88% were seen once. Sequenced material: PBMCs or T cells enriched from blood (not recorded which). These receptors all come from a middle-aged woman with acute COVID-19.

The chain links TRBV6-1 to TRBJ2-7; no clear D gene. The CDR3 is made up of 13 amino acids. CDR1 is MNHNS and CDR2 is SASEGT in the germline V gene. The CDR3 reads CASSESSVWAGNV. The CDR3, as DNA: TGTGCCAGCAGTGAAAGTTCGGTGTGGGCAGGCAACGTC.

This chain connects TRBV7-9 to TRBJ1-3; 8 bases are a match to TRBD1. V was clipped by 6 bases and J by 4 bases; unmatched bases: 14. The germline V gene has CDR1 SEHNR and CDR2 FQNEAQ (reference sequence). This CDR3 spans 17 amino acids. In nucleotides, the CDR3 is TGTGCCAGCAGTCCCCGGGACAGGTCTTTCGCCGGAAACACCATATATTTT. It specifies CASSPRDRSFAGNTIYF. Complete variable domain (other parts from reference TRBV7-9 and TRBJ1-3): DTGVSQNPRHKITKRGQNVTFRCDPISEHNRLYWYRQTLGQGPEFLTYFQNEAQLEKSRLLSDRFSAERPKGSFSTLEIQRTEQGDSAMYLCASSPRDRSFAGNTIYFGEGSWLTVV.

Only one count was recorded for this clone. The V gene is TRBV12-5, the J gene TRBJ1-6, with TRBD1 as a possible D gene (5 bases). In germline, CDR1 is LGHNT, CDR2 FRNRAP. The CDR3 runs to 13 residues. Trimming took 0 bases from V and 10 from J, leaving 7 bases between them. CDR3 in DNA: TGTGCTAGTGGTTTGGTGGGGGGGTCACCCCTCCACTTT. Protein product: CASGLVGGSPLHF. Based on the CDR3 plus reference TRBV12-5 and TRBJ1-6, the full variable domain is DARVTQTPRHKVTEMGQEVTMRCQPILGHNTVFWYRQTMMQGLELLAYFRNRAPLDDSGMPKDRFSAEMPDATLATLKIQPSEPRDSAVYFCASGLVGGSPLHFGNGTRLTVT.

The chain links TRBV20-1 to TRBJ2-3; D perhaps matches TRBD2 (5 bases). CDR3 length: 11 amino acids. Trimming removed 5 bases from V and 5 bases from J, with 8 bases in between. Per the germline V gene, CDR1 is DFQATT and CDR2 is SNEGSKA (reference sequence). The CDR3 DNA sequence: TGCAGTGCTGTAGGAGGAGATACGCAGTATTTT. Its protein is CSAVGGDTQYF.

The chain uses TRBV29-1 and TRBJ1-2, with unresolved D. The CDR3 extends over 12 amino acids. Deletions cut 0 bases from V and 4 bases from J, with 6 bases between. Germline CDR1 and CDR2: SQVTM and ANQGSEA. As DNA, the CDR3 is TGCAGCGTTGAAGACAGTTCCTATGGCTACACCTTC. Protein product: CSVEDSSYGYTF. The whole variable domain, remainder taken from reference TRBV29-1 and TRBJ1-2, is SAVISQKPSRDICQRGTSLTIQCQVDSQVTMMFWYRQQPGQSLTLIATANQGSEATYESGFVIDKFPISRPNLTFSTLTVSNMSPEDSSIYLCSVEDSSYGYTFGSGTRLTVV.

The chain employs TRBV2 and TRBJ2-5; 10 positions match TRBD1. This CDR3 spans 13 amino acids. Germline CDR1 is SNHLY and CDR2 is FYNNEI. V lost 6 bases to trimming and J lost 9 bases; unmatched junction nucleotides: 7. CDR3 protein: CASRGQGGWAQYF. The CDR3 coding sequence is TGTGCCAGCAGAGGACAGGGGGGTTGGGCCCAGTACTTC. Based on the CDR3 plus reference TRBV2 and TRBJ2-5, the full variable domain is EPEVTQTPSHQVTQMGQEVILRCVPISNHLYFYWYRQILGQKVEFLVSFYNNEISEKSEIFDDQFSVERPDGSNFTLKIRSTKLEDSAMYFCASRGQGGWAQYFGPGTRLLVL.

The chain joins TRBV6-6 to TRBJ2-7; D might be TRBD2 (6 bases). The CDR3 has 15 residues. Trimming left V 6 bases short and J 2 bases short, with 17 bases between. The germline V gene encodes CDR1 MNHNY and CDR2 SVGAGI (reference sequence). The CDR3 bases are TGTGCCAGCAGCCGAACAGGAGGCGGGGCCTACGAGCAGTACTTC. Translating it yields CASSRTGGGAYEQYF.

CDR3 nucleotide sequence: TGTGCCAGCAGTTTACTGGCAGGGAGCGGGTCCGATACGCAGTATTTT. As protein: CASSLLAGSGSDTQYF. The rearrangement joins TRBV27 to TRBJ2-3, with D perhaps TRBD2 (6 bases). The V gene's germline CDR1 is MNHEY and CDR2 SMNVEV (reference sequence). The CDR3 extends over 16 amino acids. The V end lost 2 bases, the J end lost 6 bases, and 18 bases lay between the germline ends.

The chain combines TRBV15 with TRBJ1-4; D remains ambiguous. The CDR3 contains 13 residues. Germline CDR1 reads LNHNV; CDR2 reads YYDKDF (reference sequence). The V gene lost 0 bases and the J gene lost 7 bases, with 6 bases spanning the gap. DNA of the CDR3: TGTGCCACCAGCAGAGATCTAGGTGAAAAACTGTTTTTT. Residues: CATSRDLGEKLFF.

The chain is built from TRBV19 and TRBJ1-1; 8 positions agree with TRBD1. The CDR3 contains 15 residues. V dropped 7 bases and J dropped 9; count of bases not matched to a gene: 16. The V gene's germline CDR1 is LNHDA and CDR2 SQIVND (reference sequence). The CDR3 DNA is TGTGCCAGTACCAAGAACGACAGGGGTTTTCCGAAAGCTTTCTTT. It is translated as CASTKNDRGFPKAFF.

The chain carries TRBV19 and TRBJ1-2, with 7 positions matching TRBD1. Germline V gene lookup returns CDR1 LNHDA and CDR2 SQIVND (reference sequence). This CDR3 spans 15 amino acids. V dropped 5 bases and J dropped 4; count of bases not matched to a gene: 10. Here the CDR3 DNA reads TGTGCCAGTAGTGCCTACAGGGGTCAAACCTATGGCTACACCTTC. Its protein is CASSAYRGQTYGYTF.

The rearrangement joins TRBV10-1 to TRBJ2-1; TRBD2 matches 10 bases. V dropped 0 bases and J dropped 7; count of bases not matched to a gene: 12. CDR3 size: 18 residues. From germline, CDR1 is WNHNN and CDR2 SYGVQD (reference sequence). The CDR3 is CASSESRASGRGGNEQFF. The CDR3 DNA reads TGCGCCAGCAGTGAGTCGAGGGCTAGCGGGAGAGGAGGAAATGAGCAGTTCTTC.

This clone was counted only a few times. This chain uses TRBV5-4 with TRBJ1-3; 7 bases map to TRBD1. V dropped 4 bases and J dropped 0; count of bases not matched to a gene: 7. CDR1 and CDR2 from the germline V gene are SGHNT and YYREEE (reference sequence). The CDR3 contains 16 residues. The CDR3 DNA follows: TGTGCCAGCAGCAAAGGACAGGTCGTCTCTGGAAACACCATATATTTT. This encodes CASSKGQVVSGNTIYF.

The chain employs TRBV11-3 and TRBJ1-1; 8 nucleotides line up with TRBD1. CDR1 is SGHNT and CDR2 is YENEEA in the germline V gene. The CDR3 covers 14 residues. The junction had 8 bases not matched to a gene; V was cut back by 6 bases and J by 5 bases. The CDR3 here is CASRRVQGATEAFF. The DNA for the CDR3 is TGTGCCAGCAGGCGGGTCCAGGGGGCGACTGAAGCTTTCTTT.

There are a few counts of this clone. The chain couples TRBV19 to TRBJ2-3; 8 bases are a match to TRBD2. After removal of 1 base from V and 6 bases from J, the junction contained 6 bases not matched to a gene. From germline, CDR1 is LNHDA and CDR2 SQIVND (reference sequence). CDR3 length: 15 residues. The CDR3, as DNA: TGTGCCAGTAGTATAGGTCTAGCGGGCGGTGATACGCAGTATTTT. As protein: CASSIGLAGGDTQYF.

The chain uses TRBV4-2 and TRBJ1-4; D remains ambiguous. CDR3 length: 13 residues. Between the trimmed V and J ends, which lost 1 base and 5 bases, there was a span of 5 bases. Looked up from germline, CDR1 is LGHNA and CDR2 is YNFKEQ. CDR3 DNA: TGTGCCAGCAGCCAAGTACAAAATGAAAAACTGTTTTTT. Translation: CASSQVQNEKLFF.

The genes are TRBV2 and TRBJ2-4; no reliable D call. The CDR3 runs 11 residues. Trimming removed 6 bases from V and 8 bases from J, with 8 bases in between. Germline V gene data show CDR1 as SNHLY and CDR2 as FYNNEI. The CDR3 loop is CASSRVDIQYF. The CDR3 coding sequence is TGTGCCAGCAGCCGGGTGGACATTCAGTACTTC. The full variable domain, rest sourced from reference TRBV2 and TRBJ2-4, is EPEVTQTPSHQVTQMGQEVILRCVPISNHLYFYWYRQILGQKVEFLVSFYNNEISEKSEIFDDQFSVERPDGSNFTLKIRSTKLEDSAMYFCASSRVDIQYFGAGTRLSVL.

The chain recombines TRBV7-9 with TRBJ2-1; possibly TRBD1 for D (7 bases). V shed 4 bases and J shed 1 base, with 17 bases lying between them. The CDR3 runs to 17 residues. Germline-derived CDR1 and CDR2 are SEHNR and FQNEAQ (reference sequence). The CDR3 DNA reads TGTGCCAGCAGCTCGCCCCAGGGGGGACCATCCTACAATGAGCAGTTCTTC. As protein: CASSSPQGGPSYNEQFF.

The chain couples TRBV9 to TRBJ2-1, with no clear D. Germline V lookup: CDR1 SGDLS, CDR2 YYNGEE. V gave up 1 base and J gave up 5 bases, with 13 bases separating them. CDR3 length: 15 amino acids. DNA for the CDR3: TGTGCCAGCAGCGTAAGCCCGCATATCAACAATGAGCAGTTCTTC. Protein sequence: CASSVSPHINNEQFF.

The rearrangement links TRBV7-6 to TRBJ2-3; the D gene is possibly TRBD1 (6 bases). Germline CDR1 is SGHVS and CDR2 is FNYEAQ. Trimming cost V 6 bases and J 0 bases, with 16 bases left between them. The CDR3 covers 16 residues. CDR3 in DNA: TGTGCCAGCAGTTCAGGTCGCGGACAGAGCACAGATACGCAGTATTTT. Encoded protein: CASSSGRGQSTDTQYF.

The DNA for the CDR3 is TGCGCCAGCAGCTTGACTAGCGTCACCGGGGAGCTGTTTTTT. Translating it yields CASSLTSVTGELFF. V is TRBV5-1 and J is TRBJ2-2; TRBD2 agrees at 7 bases. This CDR3 is 14 amino acids long. The trim removed 1 base at V and 4 bases at J, leaving 1 base unmatched. Germline CDR1 is SGHRS and CDR2 is YFSETQ.

The genes are TRBV9 and TRBJ2-5; 7 positions match TRBD2. The CDR3 is made up of 14 amino acids. Germline assignment: CDR1 SGDLS and CDR2 YYNGEE. V shed 2 bases and J 3 bases; nucleotides not matched to a gene: 4. Written as DNA, the CDR3 is TGTGCCAGCAGCGTTAACGCGGGGGAAGAGACCCAGTACTTC. It is translated as CASSVNAGEETQYF.

The rearrangement links TRBV3-1 (or the pseudogene TRBV3-2) to TRBJ1-1, with 10 positions matching TRBD1. Losses at the gene ends were 1 base for V and 6 bases for J; bases not matched to a gene: 2. The CDR3 totals 14 residues. Germline lookup yields CDR1 LGHDT and CDR2 YNNKEL (reference sequence). The DNA for the CDR3 is TGTGCCAGCAGCCAAGCCGGGACAGGGGCTGAAGCTTTCTTT. Translated, it gives CASSQAGTGAEAFF.

The chain is built from TRBV5-1 and TRBJ2-3; the match to TRBD2 covers 16 bases. This CDR3 has 16 amino acids. Germline V gives CDR1 SGHRS, CDR2 YFSETQ. Losses at the gene ends were 3 bases for V and 4 bases for J; bases not matched to a gene: 2. The CDR3 sequence is CASSYGTSGGADTQYF. CDR3 sequence (DNA): TGCGCCAGCAGCTACGGGACTAGCGGGGGGGCAGATACGCAGTATTTT. Drawing the rest from reference TRBV5-1 and TRBJ2-3, the complete variable domain is KAGVTQTPRYLIKTRGQQVTLSCSPISGHRSVSWYQQTPGQGLQFLFEYFSETQRNKGNFPGRFSGRQFSNSRSEMNVSTLELGDSALYLCASSYGTSGGADTQYFGPGTRLTVL.

In this sample, this clone turned up once. V usage is TRBV21-1 and J usage is TRBJ2-5; whether TRBD1, the table's D call, matches the DNA was not checked. TRBV21-1 is noted as a pseudogene. The CDR3 is 15 residues long. The CDR3 nucleotides read TGTGCCAGCAGCTTACAGGGGGGCAAAGGAGAGACCCAGTACTTC. It yields the protein CASSLQGGKGETQYF.

The CDR3 spells CASRQGSEAFF. The CDR3 nucleotides are TGTGCCAGCAGGCAGGGGTCTGAAGCTTTCTTT. The genes are TRBV2 and TRBJ1-1; TRBD1 is a possible D gene (6 bases). Per germline, CDR1 SNHLY and CDR2 FYNNEI. Trimming pared 6 bases from V and 6 bases from J, leaving 8 bases between. CDR3 size: 11 residues.